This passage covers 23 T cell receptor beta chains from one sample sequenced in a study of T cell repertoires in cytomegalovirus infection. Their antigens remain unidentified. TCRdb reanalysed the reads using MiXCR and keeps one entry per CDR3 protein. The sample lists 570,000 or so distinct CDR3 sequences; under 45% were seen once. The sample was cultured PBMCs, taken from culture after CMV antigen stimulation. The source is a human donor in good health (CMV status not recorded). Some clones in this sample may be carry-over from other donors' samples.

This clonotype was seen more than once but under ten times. Here the CDR3 reads CASSQGGQRRRNEQFF. The DNA of the CDR3 is TGCGCCAGCAGCCAAGGCGGCCAGCGCAGGAGAAATGAGCAGTTCTTC. This sequence joins TRBV4-1 and TRBJ2-1; D ambiguous. Germline CDR1 reads MGHRA; CDR2 reads YSYEKL. This CDR3 has 16 amino acids. V gave up 1 base and J gave up 7 bases, with 17 bases separating them.

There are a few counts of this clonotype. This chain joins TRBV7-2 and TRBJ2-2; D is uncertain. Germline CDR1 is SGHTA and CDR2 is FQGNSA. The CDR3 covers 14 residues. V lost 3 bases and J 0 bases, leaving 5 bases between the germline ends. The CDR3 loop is CASSLDANTGELFF. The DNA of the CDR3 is TGTGCCAGCAGCTTGGACGCGAACACCGGGGAGCTGTTTTTT.

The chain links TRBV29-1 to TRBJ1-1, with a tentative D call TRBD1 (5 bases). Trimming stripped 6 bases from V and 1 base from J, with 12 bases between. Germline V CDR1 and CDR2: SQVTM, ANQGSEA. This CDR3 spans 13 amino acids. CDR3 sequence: CSVNRQRNTEAFF. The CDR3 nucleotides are TGCAGCGTGAACCGACAGAGGAACACTGAAGCTTTCTTT.

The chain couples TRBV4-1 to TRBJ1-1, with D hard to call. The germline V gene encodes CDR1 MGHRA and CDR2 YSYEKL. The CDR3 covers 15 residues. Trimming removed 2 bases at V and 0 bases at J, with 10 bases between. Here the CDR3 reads CASSQYGGLNTEAFF. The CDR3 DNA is TGCGCCAGCAGCCAATACGGCGGCTTGAACACTGAAGCTTTCTTT.

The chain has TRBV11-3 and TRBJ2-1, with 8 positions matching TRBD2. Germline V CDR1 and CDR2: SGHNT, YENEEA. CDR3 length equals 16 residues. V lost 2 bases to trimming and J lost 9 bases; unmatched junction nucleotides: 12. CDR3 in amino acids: CASSLRRGAGVGEQFF. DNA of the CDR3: TGTGCCAGCAGCTTAAGAAGGGGAGCGGGAGTAGGTGAGCAGTTCTTC.

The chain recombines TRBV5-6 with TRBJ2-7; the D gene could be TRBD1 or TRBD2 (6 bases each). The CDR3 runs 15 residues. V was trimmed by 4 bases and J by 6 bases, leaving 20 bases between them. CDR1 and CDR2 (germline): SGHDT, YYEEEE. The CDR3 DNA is TGTGCCAGCAGCCTAGGGGGTGGAGGGTATTCCGAGCAGTACTTC. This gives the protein CASSLGGGGYSEQYF.

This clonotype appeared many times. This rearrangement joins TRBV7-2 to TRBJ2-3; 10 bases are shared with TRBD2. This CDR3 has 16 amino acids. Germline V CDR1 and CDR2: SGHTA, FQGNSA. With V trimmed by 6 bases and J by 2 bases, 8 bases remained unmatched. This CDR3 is CASSLGSGGITDTQYF. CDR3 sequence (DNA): TGTGCCAGCAGTTTGGGTAGCGGGGGGATCACAGATACGCAGTATTTT.

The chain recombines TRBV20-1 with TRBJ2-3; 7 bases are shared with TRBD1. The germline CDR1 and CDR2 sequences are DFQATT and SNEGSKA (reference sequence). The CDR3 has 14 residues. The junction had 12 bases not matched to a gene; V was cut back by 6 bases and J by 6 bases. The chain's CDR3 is CSAPPDRRLDTQYF. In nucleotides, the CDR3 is TGCAGTGCCCCCCCGGACAGGAGGTTGGATACGCAGTATTTT.

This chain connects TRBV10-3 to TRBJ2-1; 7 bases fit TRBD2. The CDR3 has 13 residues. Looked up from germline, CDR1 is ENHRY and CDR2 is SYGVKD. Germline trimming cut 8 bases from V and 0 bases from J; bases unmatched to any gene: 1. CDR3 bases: TGTGCCATCCGGGACTACTCCTACAATGAGCAGTTCTTC. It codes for CAIRDYSYNEQFF.

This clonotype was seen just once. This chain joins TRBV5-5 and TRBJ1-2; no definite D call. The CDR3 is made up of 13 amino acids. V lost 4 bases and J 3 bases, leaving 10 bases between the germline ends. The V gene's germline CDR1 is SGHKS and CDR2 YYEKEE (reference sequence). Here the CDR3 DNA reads TGTGCCAGCAGCATGGACGGGTACTATGGCTACACCTTC. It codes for CASSMDGYYGYTF.

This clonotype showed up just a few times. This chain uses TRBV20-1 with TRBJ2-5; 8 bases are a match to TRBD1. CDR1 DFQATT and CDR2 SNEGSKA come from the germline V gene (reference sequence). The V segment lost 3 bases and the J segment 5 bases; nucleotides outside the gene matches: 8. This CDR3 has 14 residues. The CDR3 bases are TGCAGTGCTAGCCGGGACAGGTACAGGGAGACCCAGTACTTC. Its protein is CSASRDRYRETQYF.

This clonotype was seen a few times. Here the CDR3 reads CASSSPRGRVHEQYF. CDR3 nucleotides: TGTGCCAGCAGCTCCCCCCGGGGGCGCGTCCACGAGCAGTACTTC. The chain employs TRBV11-2 and TRBJ2-7, with D possibly being TRBD1 or TRBD2 (6 bases each). The V gene lost 4 bases and the J gene lost 5 bases, with 18 bases spanning the gap. The CDR3 length is 15 residues. CDR1 SGHAT and CDR2 FQNNGV come from the germline V gene.

The CDR3 DNA is TGTGCCAGCACCCCGACGGGGTATGGCTACACCTTC. Translating it yields CASTPTGYGYTF. The gene calls are TRBV6-6 and TRBJ1-2, with unresolved D. CDR3 size: 12 residues. Germline V gives CDR1 MNHNY, CDR2 SVGAGI (reference sequence). V dropped 7 bases and J dropped 5 bases, with 11 bases sitting between them.

This CDR3 is CSATDPGLAGGSYNEQFF. DNA for the CDR3: TGCAGTGCTACCGATCCGGGACTAGCGGGAGGCTCCTACAATGAGCAGTTCTTC. The rearrangement uses TRBV20-1 and TRBJ2-1, with 15 bases lining up with TRBD2. Germline CDR1 DFQATT, CDR2 SNEGSKA (reference sequence). The CDR3 is 18 residues long. The V gene end was trimmed by 4 bases and the J gene end by 0 bases; junction bases not matched to a gene: 7.

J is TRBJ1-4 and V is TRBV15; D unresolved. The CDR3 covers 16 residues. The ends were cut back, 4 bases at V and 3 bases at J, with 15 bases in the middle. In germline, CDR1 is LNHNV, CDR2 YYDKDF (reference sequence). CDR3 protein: CATSIGYLGANEKLFF. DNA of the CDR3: TGTGCCACCAGCATTGGCTATCTCGGTGCTAATGAAAAACTGTTTTTT. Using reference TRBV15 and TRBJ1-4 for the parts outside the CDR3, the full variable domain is DAMVIQNPRYQVTQFGKPVTLSCSQTLNHNVMYWYQQKSSQAPKLLFHYYDKDFNNEADTPDNFQSRRPNTSFCFLDIRSPGLGDTAMYLCATSIGYLGANEKLFFGSGTQLSVL.

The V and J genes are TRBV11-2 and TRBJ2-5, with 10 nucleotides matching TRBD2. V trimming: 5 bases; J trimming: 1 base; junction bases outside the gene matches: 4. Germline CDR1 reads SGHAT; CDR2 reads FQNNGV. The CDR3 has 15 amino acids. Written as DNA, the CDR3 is TGTGCCAGCAGCCCAAGCGGGAGGGTCCAAGAGACCCAGTACTTC. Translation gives CASSPSGRVQETQYF.

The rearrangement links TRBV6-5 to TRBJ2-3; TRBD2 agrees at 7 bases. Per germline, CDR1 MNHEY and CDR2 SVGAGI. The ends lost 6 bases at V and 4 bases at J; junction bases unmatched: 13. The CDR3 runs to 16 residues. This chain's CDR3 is CASRVGTGGRADTQYF. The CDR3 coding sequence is TGTGCCAGCAGGGTTGGGACGGGAGGCCGGGCAGATACGCAGTATTTT.

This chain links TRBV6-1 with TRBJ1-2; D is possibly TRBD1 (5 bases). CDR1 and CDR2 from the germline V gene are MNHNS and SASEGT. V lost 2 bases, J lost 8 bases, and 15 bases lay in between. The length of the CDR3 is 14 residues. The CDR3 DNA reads TGTGCCAGCAGTGAACTTCAGGGTATACAGGGCTACACCTTC. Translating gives CASSELQGIQGYTF.

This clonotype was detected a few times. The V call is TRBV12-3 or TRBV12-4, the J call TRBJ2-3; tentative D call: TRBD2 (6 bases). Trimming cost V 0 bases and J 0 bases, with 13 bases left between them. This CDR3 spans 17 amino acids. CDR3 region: CASSLALTGLSTDTQYF. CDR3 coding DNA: TGTGCCAGCAGTTTAGCGTTGACGGGACTTAGCACAGATACGCAGTATTTT.

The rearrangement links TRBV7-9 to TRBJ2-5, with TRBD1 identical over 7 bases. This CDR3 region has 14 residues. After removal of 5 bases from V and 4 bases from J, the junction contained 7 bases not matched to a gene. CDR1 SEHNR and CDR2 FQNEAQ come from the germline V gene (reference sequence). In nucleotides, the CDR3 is TGTGCCAGCAGCATCGAACAGGGGCGAGAGACCCAGTACTTC. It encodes CASSIEQGRETQYF.

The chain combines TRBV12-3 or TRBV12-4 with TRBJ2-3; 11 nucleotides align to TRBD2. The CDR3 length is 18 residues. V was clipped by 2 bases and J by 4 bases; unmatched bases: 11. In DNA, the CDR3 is TGTGCCAGCAGTTTAACCGGGACTAGCGGCCTGTGGGCAGATACGCAGTATTTT. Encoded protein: CASSLTGTSGLWADTQYF.

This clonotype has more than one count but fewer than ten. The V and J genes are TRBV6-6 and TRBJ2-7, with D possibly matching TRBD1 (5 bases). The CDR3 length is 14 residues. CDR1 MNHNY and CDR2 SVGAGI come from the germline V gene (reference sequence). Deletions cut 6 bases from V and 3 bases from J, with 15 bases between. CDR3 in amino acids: CASRQTTDSYEQYF. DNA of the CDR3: TGTGCCAGCAGACAAACCACCGACAGCTACGAGCAGTACTTC.

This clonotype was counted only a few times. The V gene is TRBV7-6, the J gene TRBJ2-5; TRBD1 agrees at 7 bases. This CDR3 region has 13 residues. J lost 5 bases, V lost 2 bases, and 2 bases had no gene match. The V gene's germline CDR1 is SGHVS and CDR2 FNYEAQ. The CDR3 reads CASSLNRGETQYF. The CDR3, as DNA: TGTGCCAGCAGCTTAAACAGGGGTGAGACCCAGTACTTC. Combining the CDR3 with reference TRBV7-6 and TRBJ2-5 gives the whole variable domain GAGVSQSPRYKVTKRGQDVALRCDPISGHVSLYWYRQALGQGPEFLTYFNYEAQQDKSGLPNDRFSAERPEGSISTLTIQRTEQRDSAMYRCASSLNRGETQYFGPGTRLLVL.